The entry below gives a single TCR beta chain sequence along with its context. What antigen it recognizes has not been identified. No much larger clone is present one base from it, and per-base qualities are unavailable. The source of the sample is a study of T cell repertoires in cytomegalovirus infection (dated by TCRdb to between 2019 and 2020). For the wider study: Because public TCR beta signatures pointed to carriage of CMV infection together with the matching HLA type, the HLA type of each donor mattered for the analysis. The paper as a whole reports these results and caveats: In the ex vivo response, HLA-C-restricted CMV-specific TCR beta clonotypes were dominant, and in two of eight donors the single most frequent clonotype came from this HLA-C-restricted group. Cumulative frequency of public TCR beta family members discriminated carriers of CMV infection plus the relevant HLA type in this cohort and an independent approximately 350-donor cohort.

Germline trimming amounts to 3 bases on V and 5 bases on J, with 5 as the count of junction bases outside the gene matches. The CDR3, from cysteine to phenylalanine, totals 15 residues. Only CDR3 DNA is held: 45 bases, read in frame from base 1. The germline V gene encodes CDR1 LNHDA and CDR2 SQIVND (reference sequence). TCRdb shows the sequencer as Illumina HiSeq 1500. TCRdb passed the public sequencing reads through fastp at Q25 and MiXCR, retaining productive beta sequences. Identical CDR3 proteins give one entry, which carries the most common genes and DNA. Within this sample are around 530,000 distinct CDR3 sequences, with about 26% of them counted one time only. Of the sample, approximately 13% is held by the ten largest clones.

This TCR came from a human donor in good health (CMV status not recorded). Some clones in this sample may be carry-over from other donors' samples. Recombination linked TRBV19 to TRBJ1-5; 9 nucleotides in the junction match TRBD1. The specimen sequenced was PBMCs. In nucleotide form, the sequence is TGTGCCAGTAGTATTAACAGGGGGCCGGATCAGCCCCAGCATTTT. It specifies CASSINRGPDQPQHF.